This TCR beta chain was documented in a study of identical twins. TCRdb called the 5' RACE reads again in MiXCR, with one record for every CDR3 protein. The sample lists approximately 260,000 distinct CDR3 sequences, about 8.9% occurring once. V was pared by 0 bases and J by 7 bases, with 9 bases between. The germline CDR1 and CDR2 sequences are SGHTA and FQGNSA. This CDR3 region has 13 residues. This clonotype was counted only a few times. The same data also contributed to another study, on yellow fever vaccine responses in identical twins.

The TCR comes from a woman between 18 and 29 years old in good health. This chain joins TRBV7-2 and TRBJ1-1, with D unclear. The sample consisted of CD8+ T cells sorted from blood. CDR3 in amino acids: CASSLATLIEAFF. DNA of the CDR3: TGTGCCAGCAGCTTAGCGACCTTGATTGAAGCTTTCTTT.